The present entry profiles one T cell receptor (beta chain) with its context. Reverse transcribed after extraction, RNA yielded cDNA as the sequencing template. Some clones are missing from TCRdb's copy, which holds only in-frame ones; the method was immunoSEQ multiplex PCR. Among roughly 140,000 clones listed, approximately 49% were seen once. Deletions cut 5 bases from V and 1 base from J, with 14 bases between. The CDR3 sequence is 15 residues long. Germline assignment: CDR1 SGHAT and CDR2 FQDESV (reference sequence). The data were taken from a study of CD8+ T cells in alopecia areata. Study-level information: In an open-label trial, patients got 5 to 10 mg tofacitinib twice daily.

The receptor was isolated from a human donor with alopecia areata. This chain links TRBV11-1 with TRBJ1-1; perhaps TRBD1 as D (5 bases). The sequences come from CD4+ T cells sorted from blood, collected at week 0. This CDR3 is CASSLRGLGNTEAFF. In nucleotides, the CDR3 is TGTGCCAGCAGCCTGAGGGGTTTGGGGAACACTGAAGCTTTCTTT.